The 2 T cell receptor beta chains reported below all come from one sample, sequenced in a study of T cell repertoires in cytomegalovirus infection. These receptors are not linked to any known antigen. In TCRdb, the reads were re-called with MiXCR into one record per CDR3 protein. This table has about 770,000 distinct CDR3 sequences, roughly 29% appearing once. The material sequenced was cultured CD8+ T cells from PBMCs, taken from culture after CMV antigen stimulation. Receptor source: a human donor in good health (CMV status not recorded). Some clones in this sample may be carry-over from other donors' samples.

The V call is TRBV7-6, the J call TRBJ2-3; 8 bases are shared with TRBD1. CDR3 length: 16 residues. Germline CDR1 is SGHVS and CDR2 is FNYEAQ. V shed 5 bases and J 2 bases; nucleotides not matched to a gene: 9. The CDR3 DNA reads TGTGCCAGCAGCGGAAGACAGGGGCGATTCACAGATACGCAGTATTTT. Amino acid sequence: CASSGRQGRFTDTQYF.

The chain combines TRBV6-6 with TRBJ1-1; D possibly corresponds to TRBD1 (5 bases). V lost 2 bases and J lost 6, with 13 bases in between. The CDR3 covers 14 residues. Germline V gene data show CDR1 as MNHNY and CDR2 as SVGAGI (reference sequence). The CDR3 DNA sequence: TGTGCCAGCAGTTACCTTCGGGGGAGGGCTGAAGCTTTCTTT. Translating it yields CASSYLRGRAEAFF.